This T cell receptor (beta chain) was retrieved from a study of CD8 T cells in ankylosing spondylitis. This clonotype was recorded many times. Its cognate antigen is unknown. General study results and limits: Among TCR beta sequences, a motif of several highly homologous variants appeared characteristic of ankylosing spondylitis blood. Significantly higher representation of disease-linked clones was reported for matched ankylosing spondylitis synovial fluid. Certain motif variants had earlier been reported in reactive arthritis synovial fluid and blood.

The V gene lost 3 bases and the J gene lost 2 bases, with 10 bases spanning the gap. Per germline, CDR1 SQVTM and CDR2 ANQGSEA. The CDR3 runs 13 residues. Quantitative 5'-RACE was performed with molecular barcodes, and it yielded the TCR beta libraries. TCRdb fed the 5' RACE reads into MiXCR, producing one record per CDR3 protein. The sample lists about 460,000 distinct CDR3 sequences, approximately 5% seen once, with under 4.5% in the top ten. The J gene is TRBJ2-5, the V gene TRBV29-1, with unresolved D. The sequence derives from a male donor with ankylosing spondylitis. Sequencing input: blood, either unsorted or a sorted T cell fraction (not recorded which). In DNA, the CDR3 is TGCAGCGTTGATTTGGTGGGACAAGAGACCCAGTACTTC. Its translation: CSVDLVGQETQYF.